The rows below give T cell receptor beta chains drawn from one sample of a study of yellow fever vaccine responses in identical twins. TCRdb re-analysed the RT-PCR reads in MiXCR, keeping a single row per CDR3 protein. The repertoire holds about 10,000 distinct CDR3 sequences, with 75% to 90% as singletons. The sequencing used T cells from blood (PBMCs), unsorted or a sorted subset (not recorded which), collected before or after yellow fever vaccination (not recorded which). Every receptor here comes from a woman in her late teens or twenties who received the yellow fever vaccine. Both conserved end residues are part of each CDR3. Fields, in order: D gene, J gene, clone size, V gene, CDR3 DNA, CDR3 protein. The D gene is left open where the match is weak. Clone size is not always given. Where it is, it says once, few, many or a class for expanded clones.

TRBD2 | TRBJ2-6 | NA | TRBV10-3 | TGTGCCATCAGTGAGTCGATCGGGGGGGCTGGGGCCAACGTCCTGACTTTC | CAISESIGGAGANVLTF
NA | TRBJ2-7 | NA | TRBV6-1 | TGTGCCAGCGGCCGAGGGCAGGGTATCTACGAGCAGTACTTC | CASGRGQGIYEQYF
NA | TRBJ2-5 | NA | TRBV3-1 | TGTGCCAGCAGCCGCAGGGGACTGCAAGAGACCCAGTACTTC | CASSRRGLQETQYF
NA | TRBJ2-7 | NA | TRBV5-1 | TGCGCCAGCAGCCAACTAGGTTCCTACGAGCAGTACTTC | CASSQLGSYEQYF
NA | TRBJ2-3 | few | TRBV13 | TGTGCCAGCAGCTTAGAATCAGATACGCAGTATTTT | CASSLESDTQYF
NA | TRBJ2-1 | NA | TRBV10-1 | TGCGCCAGCAGTGAGTCACGGGTCTACAATGAGCAGTTCTTC | CASSESRVYNEQFF
TRBD1 | TRBJ2-2 | NA | TRBV4-1 | TGCGTCAGCAGCCCACAGGGGGCCCCCCGAACCGGGGAGCTGTTTTTT | CVSSPQGAPRTGELFF
NA | TRBJ2-2 | NA | TRBV2 | TGTGCCAGCAGTGAAGGGGGGGCGTGGACCGGGGAGCTGTTTTTT | CASSEGGAWTGELFF
NA | TRBJ1-1 | once | TRBV5-1 | TGCGCCAGCAGCTCAATCGAAGAGGGCTGGGACACTGAAGCTTTCTTT | CASSSIEEGWDTEAFF
NA | TRBJ2-7 | NA | TRBV20-1 | TGCAGTGCTAGAGCTGGGTTCCTCTACGAGCAGTACTTC | CSARAGFLYEQYF
NA | TRBJ2-7 | NA | TRBV5-1 | TGCGCCAGCAGCTCCCCCCTATCTGACGAGCAGTACTTC | CASSSPLSDEQYF
TRBD1 | TRBJ1-4 | NA | TRBV25-1 | TGTGCCAGCAGTGAGGAAAGGGGACAGTCTGAAAAACTGTTTTTT | CASSEERGQSEKLFF
NA | TRBJ2-2 | NA | TRBV18 | TGTGCCAGCTCACCAAGGCTGCAGGTTAACACCGGGGAGCTGTTTTTT | CASSPRLQVNTGELFF
NA | TRBJ2-1 | once | TRBV20-1 | TGCAGTGCTAGACAGACGGCCCTCGGGATACGCAATGAGCAGTTCTTC | CSARQTALGIRNEQFF
NA | TRBJ1-4 | NA | TRBV18 | TGTGCCAGCTCACCACTGGCGGACGGTAATGAAAAACTGTTTTTT | CASSPLADGNEKLFF
TRBD1 | TRBJ2-7 | few | TRBV18 | TGTGCCAGCTCACCAACGGACAGGGGGTCCTACGAGCAGTACTTC | CASSPTDRGSYEQYF
NA | TRBJ2-4 | once | TRBV5-6 | TGTGCCAGCAGCCCGGAGCCTAAAAACATTCAGTACTTC | CASSPEPKNIQYF
NA | TRBJ2-7 | NA | TRBV29-1 | TGCAGCGTTGGTGAGGACTACGAGCAGTACTTC | CSVGEDYEQYF
NA | TRBJ1-3 | NA | TRBV12-3/TRBV12-4 | TGTGCCAGCAGTTGGGACGGCTCTGGAAACACCATATATTTT | CASSWDGSGNTIYF
NA | TRBJ2-7 | few | TRBV10-3 | TGTGCCATCAGTGAGTCGATTACGGGGGGCAACGAGCAGTACTTC | CAISESITGGNEQYF
TRBD2 | TRBJ2-7 | NA | TRBV2 | TGTGCCAGCAGCGAAGAGACTAGCGTGTCCTACGAGCAGTACTTC | CASSEETSVSYEQYF